This entry describes one T cell receptor (beta chain). The antigen is not known. TCRdb's copy holds only in-frame clones and misses some; the assay was immunoSEQ multiplex PCR. The sample lists about 2 million clones, roughly 96% occurring once. These data are taken from a study of shared clonotypes between healthy human individuals. Study results and caveats: A limitation of the genetic and exposure-history diversity represented arose from few donors.

CDR3 size: 14 residues. J lost 4 bases, V lost 8 bases, and 10 bases had no gene match. CDR1 and CDR2 from the germline V gene are MNHNY and SVGAGI (reference sequence). Sequencing was done on a sample of naive CD4+ T cells sorted from blood. Subset indicated: CD45RA+ positively selected. This TCR came from a man aged 18 to 29 in good health. The chain employs TRBV6-6 and TRBJ2-5; 7 bases agree with TRBD1. The CDR3 loop reads CASPDRGLRETQYF. Here the CDR3 DNA reads TGTGCCAGCCCCGATAGGGGGCTCAGAGAGACCCAGTACTTC.